This TCR beta chain was recovered during a study of blood T cell repertoires in COVID-19. Study details: Donors in the United States, Italy and Spain gave samples during acute or convalescent COVID-19.

The Seattle site enrolled patients during active infection and followed them longitudinally. In the original workflow: Reference gene primer amplification yielded estimated nucleated cell counts. Generated by immunoSEQ multiplex PCR, the TCRdb table keeps only in-frame clones and is missing some. The V and J calls and the clone size are those of that table, but D and trimming were determined from the DNA. Among 180,000 or so clones listed, roughly 79% were seen once. This CDR3 has 17 amino acids. V was pared by 3 bases and J by 3 bases, with 18 bases between. CDR1 and CDR2 from the germline V gene are SNHLY and FYNNEI.

V is TRBV2 and J is TRBJ1-5; D is uncertain. Sequenced sample: peripheral blood. The source is a woman between 40 and 55 years old with COVID-19, enrolled during active disease. DNA for the CDR3: TGTGCCAGCAGTGAGCCCCAGATTGGGGAGTTCAATCAGCCCCAGCATTTT. Protein product: CASSEPQIGEFNQPQHF.